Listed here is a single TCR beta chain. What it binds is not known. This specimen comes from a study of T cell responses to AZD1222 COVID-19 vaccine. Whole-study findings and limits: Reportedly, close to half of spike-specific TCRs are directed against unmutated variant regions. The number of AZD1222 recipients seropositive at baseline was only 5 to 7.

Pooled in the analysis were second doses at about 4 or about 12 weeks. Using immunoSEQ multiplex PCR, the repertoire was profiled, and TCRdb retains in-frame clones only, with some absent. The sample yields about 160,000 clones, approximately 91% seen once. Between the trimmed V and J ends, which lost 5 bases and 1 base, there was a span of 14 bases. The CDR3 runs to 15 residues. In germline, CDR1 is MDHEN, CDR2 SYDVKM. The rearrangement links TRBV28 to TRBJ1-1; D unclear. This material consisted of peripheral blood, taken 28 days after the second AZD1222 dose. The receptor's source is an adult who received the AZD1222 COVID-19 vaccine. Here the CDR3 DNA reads TGTGCCAGCAGTACCGTGGCGGAACCGAACACTGAAGCTTTCTTT. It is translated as CASSTVAEPNTEAFF.